The present TCR beta chain was sequenced within a study of cytomegalovirus exposure and HLA in healthy donors. Study summary: A data release that came early held 80 million or so unique TCRs from HLA-typed donors. General study results and limits: A later analysis found common viral pathogens apparently linked to several of the most significant clusters.

PCR primers comprised 60 Vbeta and 13 Jbeta primers. Produced via immunoSEQ multiplex PCR; TCRdb's table is partial and in-frame only. The sample lists fewer than 200,000 clones, over 75% occurring once. A remark on this clone: Its specificity is unknown.

The V segment lost 4 bases and the J segment 5 bases; nucleotides outside the gene matches: 12. The CDR3 runs to 16 residues. Germline CDR1 SGHRS, CDR2 YFSETQ. The sequence was obtained from a girl less than two years old in good health and CMV-seronegative. The chain links TRBV5-1 to TRBJ2-5; 9 positions match TRBD1. The sequencing input was PBMCs. CDR3 DNA: TGCGCCAGCAGCCCGGGGGACAGGGTACGCGAGGAGACCCAGTACTTC. Encoded protein: CASSPGDRVREETQYF.